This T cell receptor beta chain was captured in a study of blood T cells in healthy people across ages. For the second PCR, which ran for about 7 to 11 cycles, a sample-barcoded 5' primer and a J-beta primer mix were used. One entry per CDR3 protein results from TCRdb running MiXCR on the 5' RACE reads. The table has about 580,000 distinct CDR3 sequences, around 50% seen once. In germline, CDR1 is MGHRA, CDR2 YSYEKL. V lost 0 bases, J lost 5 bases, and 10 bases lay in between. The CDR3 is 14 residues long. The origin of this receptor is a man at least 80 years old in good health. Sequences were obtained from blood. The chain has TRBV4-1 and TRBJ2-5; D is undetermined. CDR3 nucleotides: TGCGCCAGCAGCCAAGAACCCTTTGATGAGACCCAGTACTTC. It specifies CASSQEPFDETQYF.